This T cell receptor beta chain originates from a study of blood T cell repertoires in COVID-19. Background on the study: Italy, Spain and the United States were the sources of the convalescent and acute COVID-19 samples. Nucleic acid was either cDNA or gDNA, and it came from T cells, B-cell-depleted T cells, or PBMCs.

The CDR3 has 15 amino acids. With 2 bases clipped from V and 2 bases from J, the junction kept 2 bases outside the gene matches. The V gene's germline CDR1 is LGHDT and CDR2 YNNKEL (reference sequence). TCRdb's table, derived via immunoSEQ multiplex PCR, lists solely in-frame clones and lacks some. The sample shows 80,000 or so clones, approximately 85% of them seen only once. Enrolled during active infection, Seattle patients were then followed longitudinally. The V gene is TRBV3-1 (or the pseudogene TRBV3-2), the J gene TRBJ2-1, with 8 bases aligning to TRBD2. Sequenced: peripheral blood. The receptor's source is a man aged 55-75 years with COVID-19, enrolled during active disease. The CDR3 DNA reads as TGTGCCAGCAGCCAATGGGGACTAGCCTACAATGAGCAGTTCTTC. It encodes CASSQWGLAYNEQFF.